This record covers a single T cell receptor beta chain. Its antigen is not identified. The data were taken from a study of identical twins. Notes on the study in general: The conclusions drew on cross-sectional statistical analysis instead of tracking the same donors.

TCRdb analysed the 5' RACE reads with MiXCR anew, one entry per CDR3 protein. This table has approximately 600,000 distinct CDR3 sequences, roughly 7.2% appearing once. V was clipped by 2 bases and J by 4 bases, with 13 bases between them. This CDR3 is 15 amino acids long. Germline CDR1 reads SGHRS; CDR2 reads YFSETQ. Separately, the same data were catalogued under a study of yellow fever vaccine responses in identical twins.

This clonotype was sampled from a young woman in good health. The sequenced sample consisted of PBMCs. This chain connects TRBV5-1 to TRBJ2-1; the D call may be TRBD1 or TRBD2 (6 bases each). Written as DNA, the CDR3 is TGCGCCAGCAGCTTAGGGGGGATCCAATACAATGAGCAGTTCTTC. It specifies CASSLGGIQYNEQFF.